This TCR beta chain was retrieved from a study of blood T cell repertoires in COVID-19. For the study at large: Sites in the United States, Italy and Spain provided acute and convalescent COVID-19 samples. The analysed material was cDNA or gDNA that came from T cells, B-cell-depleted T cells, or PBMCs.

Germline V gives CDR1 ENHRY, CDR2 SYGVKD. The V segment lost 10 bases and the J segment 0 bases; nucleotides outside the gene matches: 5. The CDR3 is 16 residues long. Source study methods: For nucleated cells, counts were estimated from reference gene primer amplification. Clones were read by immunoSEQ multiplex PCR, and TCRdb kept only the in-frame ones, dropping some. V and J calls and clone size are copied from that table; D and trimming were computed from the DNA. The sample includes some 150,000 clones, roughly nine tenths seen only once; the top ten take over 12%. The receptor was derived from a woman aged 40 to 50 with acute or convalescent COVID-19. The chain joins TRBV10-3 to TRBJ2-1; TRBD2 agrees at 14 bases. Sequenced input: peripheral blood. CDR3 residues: CATRTSGGSSYNEQFF. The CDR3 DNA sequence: TGTGCCACAAGGACTAGCGGGGGGAGCTCCTACAATGAGCAGTTCTTC.